The clone carrying this T cell receptor (beta chain) was found a few times. The antigen is not known. CDR3 length: 14 residues. V was cut by 4 bases and J by 6 bases, with 16 bases left in between. Per the germline V gene, CDR1 is LNHDA and CDR2 is SQIVND (reference sequence). This record belongs to a study of T cell repertoires in cytomegalovirus infection. Study-wide points: The cumulative frequency of public TCR beta families distinguished individuals who carried CMV together with the relevant HLA.

TCRdb redid the calling of the reads with MiXCR, one entry per CDR3 protein. Seen here are approximately 390,000 distinct CDR3 sequences, around a third observed once, and the top ten hold around an eighth. The V call is TRBV19, the J call TRBJ2-7; weak D call: TRBD1 (6 bases). The receptor was derived from a human donor in good health (CMV status not recorded). Some clones in this sample may be carry-over from other donors' samples. The specimen was cultured PBMCs, collected from culture after CMV antigen stimulation. Here the CDR3 reads CASSTRQVYSEQYF. CDR3 bases: TGTGCCAGTAGTACCCGACAGGTCTACTCCGAGCAGTACTTC.